The entry that follows covers one TCR beta chain sequence. Antigen specificity is unknown. The sample holds other DNA sequences that translate to the same CDR3. This record belongs to a study of Ad26.COV2.S vaccination and SARS-CoV-2 variants. About the research overall: Donor had been placed in the Ad26.COV2.S arm of the COV1001 trial. Administration of Ad26.COV2.S was intramuscular, either once or twice 56 days apart. Study-wide results and limits: Total responses of T cells may have been underestimated by the analyses of TCR breadth and depth.

Only in-frame clones appear in the TCRdb table, and some are missing; sequencing was by immunoSEQ multiplex PCR. The sample holds roughly 700,000 clones, approximately 88% seen once. Treatment in this sample: around 19 received Ad26.COV2.S at low or high dose, single or two shots; about 5 received placebo; per-sample allocation not given. Vaccine and placebo recipients were sampled on day 63 after the first injection. An 18-55-year-old adult in Boston served as donor. This CDR3 spans 13 amino acids. Trimming stripped 6 bases from V and 0 bases from J, with 7 bases between. Germline V gene lookup returns CDR1 LNHDA and CDR2 SQIVND (reference sequence).

The sample in question was peripheral blood, obtained in a trial of Ad26.COV2.S vaccine versus placebo. The rearrangement uses TRBV19 and TRBJ2-3; D gene ambiguous. This receptor was obtained from a person aged 18-65 years who received the Ad26.COV2.S COVID-19 vaccine or a placebo. The CDR3 sequence: CASRGRSTDTQYF. In DNA form, the CDR3 reads TGTGCCAGTAGGGGCCGAAGCACAGATACGCAGTATTTT.